These 30 T cell receptor beta chains were sequenced from one sample in a study of T cell responses to AZD1222 COVID-19 vaccine. Using immunoSEQ multiplex PCR, the repertoire was profiled, and TCRdb retains in-frame clones only, with some absent. Counted here are 150,000 or so clones, 91% occurring once; the ten biggest clones make up 3.8%. The material sequenced was peripheral blood, taken 28 days after the second AZD1222 dose. These TCRs come from an adult who received the AZD1222 COVID-19 vaccine.

As DNA, the CDR3 is TGTGCCAGCAGCTTAGCACAGGGGAATGAGCAGTTCTTC. As protein: CASSLAQGNEQFF. The rearrangement links TRBV7-3 to TRBJ2-1, with 7 bases aligning to TRBD1. CDR3 length: 13 residues. Germline CDR1 and CDR2: SGHTA and FQGTGA. Germline trimming cut 2 bases from V and 7 bases from J; bases unmatched to any gene: 2.

CDR3 protein: CASRFTGSGVYGYTF. In DNA form, the CDR3 reads TGTGCCAGCAGATTCACAGGATCAGGAGTGTATGGCTACACCTTC. The chain employs TRBV27 and TRBJ1-2; TRBD1 might be the D (5 bases). The CDR3 contains 15 residues. Trimming shortened V by 6 bases and J by 5 bases, and 19 bases separated the two germline ends. From germline, CDR1 is MNHEY and CDR2 SMNVEV (reference sequence).

This chain's CDR3 is CAWSGGNGELFF. CDR3 nucleotide sequence: TGTGCCTGGAGTGGGGGGAACGGGGAGCTGTTTTTT. The chain is built from TRBV30 and TRBJ2-2; D tentatively reads TRBD1 or TRBD2 (5 bases each). Trimming cost V 1 base and J 7 bases, with 7 bases left between them. The CDR3 has 12 residues. Per germline, CDR1 GTSNPN and CDR2 SVGIG (reference sequence).

The rearrangement joins TRBV30 to TRBJ1-1; D gene uncertain. Trimming removed 3 bases at V and 0 bases at J, with 8 bases between. The CDR3 sequence is 13 residues long. CDR1 and CDR2 (germline): GTSNPN, SVGIG (reference sequence). The CDR3 protein is CAWRSSMNTEAFF. CDR3 nucleotide sequence: TGTGCCTGGAGATCGAGTATGAACACTGAAGCTTTCTTT.

J is TRBJ2-7 and V is TRBV18; 7 nucleotides match TRBD2. CDR1 KGHSH and CDR2 LQKENI come from the germline V gene. With V trimmed by 5 bases and J by 1 base, 5 bases remained unmatched. The CDR3 has 14 amino acids. The CDR3 region has the DNA TGTGCCAGCTCATTCAGCGGGGCGTCCTACGAGCAGTACTTC. Its protein product is CASSFSGASYEQYF.

This chain connects TRBV18 to TRBJ2-5, with D maybe TRBD2 (5 bases). The V end lost 4 bases, the J end lost 2 bases, and 11 bases lay between the germline ends. Per the germline V gene, CDR1 is KGHSH and CDR2 is LQKENI. The CDR3 length is 14 residues. The CDR3 reads CASSRLRGQETQYF. The CDR3 nucleotides read TGTGCCAGCTCACGACTCCGGGGACAAGAGACCCAGTACTTC. Full variable domain (outside the CDR3, taken from reference TRBV18 and TRBJ2-5): NAGVMQNPRHLVRRRGQEARLRCSPMKGHSHVYWYRQLPEEGLKFMVYLQKENIIDESGMPKERFSAEFPKEGPSILRIQQVVRGDSAAYFCASSRLRGQETQYFGPGTRLLVL.

With regard to this clone: One junction end does not reproduce the germline sequence, and a read error may be involved. CDR3 nucleotides: TGTGCTAGCAGCTCCAGGGGCGGCGAGCAGTACTTC. This codes for CASSSRGGEQYF. This chain uses TRBV7-7 with TRBJ2-7; maybe TRBD1 (6 bases). The CDR3 is 12 amino acids. Per germline, CDR1 SSHAT and CDR2 FNYEAQ (reference sequence).

J is TRBJ2-7 and V is TRBV6-5; TRBD2 matches 9 bases. CDR1 is MNHEY, CDR2 SVGAGI, per germline. With V trimmed by 6 bases and J by 2 bases, 8 bases remained unmatched. This CDR3 has 15 residues. The CDR3 DNA reads as TGTGCCAGCAGGGAGGGGACTAGCTGGACCTACGAGCAGTACTTC. It encodes CASREGTSWTYEQYF.

The V call is TRBV2, the J call TRBJ2-7, with 9 positions matching TRBD2. This CDR3 comprises 16 residues. CDR1 SNHLY and CDR2 FYNNEI come from the germline V gene. Germline trimming cut 5 bases from V and 5 bases from J; bases unmatched to any gene: 13. This CDR3 is CASSYPGLAGEDEQYF. The DNA for the CDR3 is TGTGCCAGCAGTTATCCGGGACTAGCAGGGGAGGACGAGCAGTACTTC.

This clone was seen a single time. This chain links TRBV24-1 with TRBJ2-7, with TRBD1 identical over 7 bases. The CDR3 extends over 18 amino acids. Unmatched junction bases numbered 14, after V lost 3 bases and J lost 1 base. CDR1 and CDR2 from the germline V gene are KGHDR and SFDVKD. CDR3 coding DNA: TGTGCCACCAGTGATCACCCACTGGACAGGCTATTATCCTACGAGCAGTACTTC. It is translated as CATSDHPLDRLLSYEQYF.

The chain recombines TRBV9 with TRBJ1-3; D unresolved. The germline V and J ends were trimmed by 4 bases and 0 bases, with 8 bases remaining between them. The germline gives CDR1 SGDLS, CDR2 YYNGEE. The CDR3 has 14 residues. CDR3 in DNA: TGTGCCAGCAGCCCGGGGATCTCTGGAAACACCATATATTTT. This encodes CASSPGISGNTIYF.

This clone was picked up one time. The chain links TRBV12-5 to TRBJ2-1; D may match TRBD1 or TRBD2 (7 bases each). Germline V gene lookup returns CDR1 LGHNT and CDR2 FRNRAP. The germline V and J ends were trimmed by 7 bases and 2 bases, with 12 bases remaining between them. CDR3 size: 14 residues. The CDR3 here is CASEPGGAYNEQFF. The CDR3 DNA reads as TGTGCTAGTGAACCAGGGGGGGCCTACAATGAGCAGTTCTTC.

The chain has TRBV18 and TRBJ1-6, with D perhaps TRBD1 (5 bases). The CDR3 totals 17 residues. The V gene lost 4 bases and the J gene lost 5 bases, with 18 bases spanning the gap. Germline V gene sequence: CDR1 KGHSH, CDR2 LQKENI. Written as DNA, the CDR3 is TGTGCCAGCTCACTAAACCCCGGGACGGGTGATAATTCACCCCTCCACTTT. Translation gives CASSLNPGTGDNSPLHF.

The chain has TRBV30 and TRBJ2-5, with TRBD1 identical over 9 bases. CDR1 is GTSNPN and CDR2 is SVGIG in the germline V gene (reference sequence). The CDR3 runs to 15 residues. J was trimmed by 5 bases and V by 3 bases; bases with no gene match: 10. The CDR3, as DNA: TGTGCCTGGAGCTTACAGGGGGCCAGTCGGGAGACCCAGTACTTC. Its protein is CAWSLQGASRETQYF. Full variable domain (rest looked up from reference TRBV30 and TRBJ2-5): SQTIHQWPATLVQPVGSPLSLECTVEGTSNPNLYWYRQAAGRGLQLLFYSVGIGQISSEVPQNLSASRPQDRQFILSSKKLLLSDSGFYLCAWSLQGASRETQYFGPGTRLLVL.

The J gene is TRBJ2-3, the V gene TRBV5-4; D ambiguous. The CDR3 has 12 residues. V lost 0 bases, J lost 4 bases, and 3 bases lay in between. CDR1 is SGHNT, CDR2 YYREEE, per germline (reference sequence). CDR3 bases: TGTGCCAGCAGCTTGGTCGCAGATACGCAGTATTTT. It encodes CASSLVADTQYF.

This chain joins TRBV7-2 and TRBJ2-7; D call uncertain. CDR3 size: 14 residues. Germline CDR1 reads SGHTA; CDR2 reads FQGNSA. The V end was cut by 4 bases, the J end by 4 bases, with 14 bases between. The CDR3 sequence is CASSSPLRSYEQYF. The CDR3 DNA is TGTGCCAGCAGCTCCCCTCTCCGGAGTTACGAGCAGTACTTC.

The V call is TRBV18, the J call TRBJ2-7, with 10 nucleotides matching TRBD2. CDR3 size: 14 residues. V dropped 5 bases and J dropped 2; count of bases not matched to a gene: 3. Germline CDR1 KGHSH, CDR2 LQKENI. The DNA for the CDR3 is TGTGCCAGCTCAACTAGCGGGGCTACCTACGAGCAGTACTTC. Its translation: CASSTSGATYEQYF.

The genes are TRBV25-1 and TRBJ1-6; 7 positions match TRBD1. This CDR3 is 13 amino acids long. Germline V gene sequence: CDR1 MGHDK, CDR2 SYGVNS. Trimming at V came to 4 bases and at J to 9 bases, leaving 3 bases not matched to a gene. The CDR3 DNA reads TGTGCCAGCAGTGGACAGGGTTTTTCACCCCTCCACTTT. Its translation is CASSGQGFSPLHF.

This chain joins TRBV2 and TRBJ1-4; TRBD1 is a possible D gene (6 bases). V lost 6 bases, J lost 8 bases, and 22 bases lay in between. Germline V lookup: CDR1 SNHLY, CDR2 FYNNEI. This CDR3 has 16 amino acids. The CDR3 nucleotides are TGTGCCAGCAGGGCCCCTAAGACAGGCTGGGGGGAAAAACTGTTTTTT. It yields the protein CASRAPKTGWGEKLFF.

V is TRBV27 and J is TRBJ2-7, with D possibly TRBD1 on 6 matching bases. CDR1 and CDR2 (germline): MNHEY, SMNVEV (reference sequence). This CDR3 spans 15 amino acids. V dropped 6 bases and J dropped 4 bases, with 19 bases sitting between them. The CDR3 spells CASRASRDTRYEQYF. CDR3 nucleotides: TGTGCCAGCAGAGCAAGCCGGGACACAAGATACGAGCAGTACTTC.

The chain recombines TRBV4-3 with TRBJ1-2; D is unresolved. The CDR3 loop spans 13 amino acids. Germline-derived CDR1 and CDR2 are LGHNA and YSLEER. V lost 0 bases and J lost 3, with 5 bases in between. CDR3 nucleotides: TGCGCCAGCAGCCAAGATAGGGACTATGGCTACACCTTC. As protein: CASSQDRDYGYTF.

This chain uses TRBV7-8 with TRBJ1-1; no definite D call. CDR1 and CDR2 (germline): SGHVS, FQNEAQ. The CDR3 covers 16 residues. With 0 bases removed from V and 1 base from J, the gap between germline ends came to 12 bases. CDR3 nucleotide sequence: TGTGCCAGCAGCTTAGCGTCCCGGCAGGCGAACACTGAAGCTTTCTTT. Protein sequence: CASSLASRQANTEAFF. The whole variable domain, remainder taken from reference TRBV7-8 and TRBJ1-1, is GAGVSQSPRYKVAKRGQDVALRCDPISGHVSLFWYQQALGQGPEFLTYFQNEAQLDKSGLPSDRFFAERPEGSVSTLKIQRTQQEDSAVYLCASSLASRQANTEAFFGQGTRLTVV.

The chain uses TRBV30 and TRBJ2-2; D gene unclear. Between the trimmed V and J ends, which lost 3 bases and 3 bases, there was a span of 17 bases. The CDR3 totals 16 residues. The germline V gene has CDR1 GTSNPN and CDR2 SVGIG (reference sequence). This chain's CDR3 is CAWRNERGTYTGELFF. The CDR3, as DNA: TGTGCCTGGAGGAACGAGCGTGGAACATACACCGGGGAGCTGTTTTTT.

The chain combines TRBV29-1 with TRBJ1-1, with D possibly TRBD1 on 6 matching bases. V lost 6 bases and J 0 bases, leaving 8 bases between the germline ends. This CDR3 comprises 12 residues. In germline, CDR1 is SQVTM, CDR2 ANQGSEA. DNA of the CDR3: TGCAGCGTAGGACAGATGAACACTGAAGCTTTCTTT. This gives the protein CSVGQMNTEAFF. Full variable domain (missing parts from reference TRBV29-1 and TRBJ1-1): SAVISQKPSRDICQRGTSLTIQCQVDSQVTMMFWYRQQPGQSLTLIATANQGSEATYESGFVIDKFPISRPNLTFSTLTVSNMSPEDSSIYLCSVGQMNTEAFFGQGTRLTVV.

The sample holds one count of this clone. The gene calls are TRBV4-1 and TRBJ2-5, with a possible D match to TRBD2 (6 bases). CDR3 size: 16 residues. The germline V gene encodes CDR1 MGHRA and CDR2 YSYEKL. Trimming left V 1 base short and J 1 base short, with 13 bases between. The CDR3 DNA follows: TGCGCCAGCAGCCAAGGGACTATCCAGAGCCAAGAGACCCAGTACTTC. This translates into CASSQGTIQSQETQYF.

The chain joins TRBV6-4 to TRBJ1-2; 11 nucleotides line up with TRBD1. CDR3 length: 15 amino acids. The trim removed 2 bases at V and 7 bases at J, leaving 6 bases unmatched. Germline CDR1 and CDR2: MRHNA and SNTAGT. CDR3 sequence reads: CASSDLGQGASGYTF. CDR3 in DNA: TGTGCCAGCAGTGACCTTGGACAGGGGGCGAGTGGCTACACCTTC.

The rearrangement uses TRBV19 and TRBJ2-1; D is unclear. CDR3 size: 11 residues. Between the trimmed V and J ends, which lost 3 bases and 10 bases, there was a span of 7 bases. Germline CDR1 and CDR2: LNHDA and SQIVND (reference sequence). The CDR3 DNA is TGTGCCAGTAGTATCAATCTAGAGCAGTTCTTC. Translated: CASSINLEQFF.

The chain couples TRBV15 to TRBJ1-2; D possibly corresponds to TRBD1 (5 bases). Germline V gene sequence: CDR1 LNHNV, CDR2 YYDKDF (reference sequence). The CDR3 sequence is 18 residues long. The germline V and J ends were trimmed by 0 bases and 0 bases, with 17 bases remaining between them. The CDR3 here is CATSRDPAGTGANYGYTF. The DNA for the CDR3 is TGTGCCACCAGCAGAGATCCCGCGGGAACAGGCGCTAACTATGGCTACACCTTC.

V usage is TRBV7-2 and J usage is TRBJ2-7, with D perhaps matching TRBD1 (5 bases). CDR3 length: 13 amino acids. V dropped 5 bases and J dropped 3 bases, with 11 bases sitting between them. Per the germline V gene, CDR1 is SGHTA and CDR2 is FQGNSA. The DNA for the CDR3 is TGTGCCAGCAGCCAGGGAACAGGCTACGAGCAGTACTTC. Translation gives CASSQGTGYEQYF.

V gene TRBV25-1 combines with J gene TRBJ2-1; 7 nucleotides agree with TRBD1. Germline CDR1 is MGHDK and CDR2 is SYGVNS. The CDR3 is 17 amino acids. The trim removed 3 bases at V and 4 bases at J, leaving 12 bases unmatched. The CDR3 sequence: CASSDRMRQGGYNEQFF. CDR3 nucleotide sequence: TGTGCCAGCAGTGATCGAATGAGACAGGGTGGATACAATGAGCAGTTCTTC.